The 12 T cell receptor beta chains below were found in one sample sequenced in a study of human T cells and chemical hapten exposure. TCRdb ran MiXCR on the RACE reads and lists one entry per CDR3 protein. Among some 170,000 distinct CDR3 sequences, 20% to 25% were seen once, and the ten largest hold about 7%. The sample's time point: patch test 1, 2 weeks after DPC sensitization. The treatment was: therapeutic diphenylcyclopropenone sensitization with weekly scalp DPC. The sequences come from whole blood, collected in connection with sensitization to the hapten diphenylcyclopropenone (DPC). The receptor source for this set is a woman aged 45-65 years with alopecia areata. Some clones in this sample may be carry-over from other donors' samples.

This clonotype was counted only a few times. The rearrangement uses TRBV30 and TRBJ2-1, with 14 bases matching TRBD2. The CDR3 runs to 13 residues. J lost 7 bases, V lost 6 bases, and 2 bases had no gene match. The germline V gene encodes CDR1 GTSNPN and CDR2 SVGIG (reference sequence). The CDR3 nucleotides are TGTGCCTGCGGGACTAGCGGGAGAAATGAGCAGTTCTTC. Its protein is CACGTSGRNEQFF.

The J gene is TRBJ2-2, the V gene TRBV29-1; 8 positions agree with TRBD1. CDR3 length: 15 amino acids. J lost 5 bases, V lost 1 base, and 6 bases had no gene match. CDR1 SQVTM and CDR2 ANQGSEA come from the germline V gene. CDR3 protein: CSVEGSGGITGELFF. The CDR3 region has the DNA TGCAGCGTTGAAGGTTCAGGGGGCATAACCGGGGAGCTGTTTTTT.

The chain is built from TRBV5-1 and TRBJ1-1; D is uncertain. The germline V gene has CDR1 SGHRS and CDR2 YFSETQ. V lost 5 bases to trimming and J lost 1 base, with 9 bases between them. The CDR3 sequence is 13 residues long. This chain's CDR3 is CASRREANTEAFF. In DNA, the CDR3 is TGCGCCAGCAGACGAGAAGCGAACACTGAAGCTTTCTTT.

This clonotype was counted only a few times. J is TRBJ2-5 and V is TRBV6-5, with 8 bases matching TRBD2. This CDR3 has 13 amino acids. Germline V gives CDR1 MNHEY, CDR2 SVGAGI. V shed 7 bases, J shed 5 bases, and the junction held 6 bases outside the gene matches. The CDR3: CASTRGGGETQYF. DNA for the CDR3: TGTGCCAGCACGCGGGGCGGGGGGGAGACCCAGTACTTC.

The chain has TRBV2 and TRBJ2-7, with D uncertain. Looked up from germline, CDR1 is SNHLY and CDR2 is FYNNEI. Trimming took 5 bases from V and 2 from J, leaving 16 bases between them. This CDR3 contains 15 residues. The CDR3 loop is CASSTDIGRTYEQYF. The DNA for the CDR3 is TGTGCCAGCAGTACAGACATCGGCCGAACCTACGAGCAGTACTTC.

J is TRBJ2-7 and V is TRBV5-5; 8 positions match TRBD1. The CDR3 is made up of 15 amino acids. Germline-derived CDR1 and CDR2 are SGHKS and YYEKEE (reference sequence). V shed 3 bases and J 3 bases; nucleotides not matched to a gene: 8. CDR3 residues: CASSSGRDRIYEQYF. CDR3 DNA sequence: TGTGCCAGCAGCTCCGGAAGGGACAGGATCTACGAGCAGTACTTC.

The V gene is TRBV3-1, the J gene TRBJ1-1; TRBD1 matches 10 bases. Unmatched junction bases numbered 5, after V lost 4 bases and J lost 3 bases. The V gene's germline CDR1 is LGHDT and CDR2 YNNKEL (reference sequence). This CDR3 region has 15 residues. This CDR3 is CASSPHGQGDTEAFF. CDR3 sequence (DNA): TGTGCCAGCAGCCCCCACGGACAGGGGGACACTGAAGCTTTCTTT.

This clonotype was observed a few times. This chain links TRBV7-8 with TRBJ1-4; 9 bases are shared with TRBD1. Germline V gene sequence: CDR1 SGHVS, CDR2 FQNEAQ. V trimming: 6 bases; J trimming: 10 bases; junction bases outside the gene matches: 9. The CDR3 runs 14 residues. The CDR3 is CASRSQGAGGKLFF. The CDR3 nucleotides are TGTGCCAGCAGATCACAGGGGGCAGGGGGAAAACTGTTTTTT.

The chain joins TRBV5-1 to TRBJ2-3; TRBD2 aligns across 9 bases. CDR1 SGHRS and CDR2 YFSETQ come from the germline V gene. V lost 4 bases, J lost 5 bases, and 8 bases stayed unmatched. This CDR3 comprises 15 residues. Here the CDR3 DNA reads TGCGCCAGCAGCCCATTAGCGGGAGCATTAGATACGCAGTATTTT. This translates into CASSPLAGALDTQYF.

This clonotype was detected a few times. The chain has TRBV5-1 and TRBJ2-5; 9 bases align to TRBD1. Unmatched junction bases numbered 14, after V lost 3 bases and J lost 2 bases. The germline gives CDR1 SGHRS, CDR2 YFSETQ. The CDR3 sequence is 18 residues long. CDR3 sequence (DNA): TGCGCCAGCAGCTCGGGGACAGGGCTGCCTTTTCCACAAGAGACCCAGTACTTC. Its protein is CASSSGTGLPFPQETQYF.

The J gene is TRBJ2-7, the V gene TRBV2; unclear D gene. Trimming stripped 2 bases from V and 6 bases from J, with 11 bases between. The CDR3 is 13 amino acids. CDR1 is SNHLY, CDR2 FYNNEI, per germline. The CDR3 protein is CASSERAPGEQYF. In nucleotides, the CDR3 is TGTGCCAGCAGTGAACGGGCCCCAGGCGAGCAGTACTTC.

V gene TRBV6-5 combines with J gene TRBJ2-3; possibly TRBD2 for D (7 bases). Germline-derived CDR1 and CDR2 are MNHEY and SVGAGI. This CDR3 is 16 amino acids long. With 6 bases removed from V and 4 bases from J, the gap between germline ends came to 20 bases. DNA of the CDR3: TGTGCCAGCAGGCCAGGGCGGGGGCGAGGGCCAGATACGCAGTATTTT. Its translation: CASRPGRGRGPDTQYF.